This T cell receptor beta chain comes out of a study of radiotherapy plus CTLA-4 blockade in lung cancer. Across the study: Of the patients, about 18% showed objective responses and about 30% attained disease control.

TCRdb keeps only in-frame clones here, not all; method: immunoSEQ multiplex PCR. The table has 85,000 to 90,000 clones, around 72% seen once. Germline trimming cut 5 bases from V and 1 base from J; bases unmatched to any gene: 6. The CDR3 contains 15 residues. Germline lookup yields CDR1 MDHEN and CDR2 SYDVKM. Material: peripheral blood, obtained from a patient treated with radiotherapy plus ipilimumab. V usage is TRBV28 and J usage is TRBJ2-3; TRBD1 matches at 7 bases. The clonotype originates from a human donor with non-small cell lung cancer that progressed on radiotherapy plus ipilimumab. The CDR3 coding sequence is TGTGCCAGCAGTGCCTACAGGGGCGGCACAGATACGCAGTATTTT. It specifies CASSAYRGGTDTQYF.